This TCR beta chain was sequenced for a study of regulatory T cells in long-lasting Graves disease. This clonotype was seen ten or more times. For TCR beta, libraries came from iRepertoire HTBI primers and Arm-PCR of CDR3 regions. MiXCR, run by TCRdb on the multiplex PCR reads, gives a single entry per CDR3 protein. The table has a few hundred thousand distinct CDR3 sequences, approximately 12% seen once. This CDR3 region has 16 residues. Germline V gene data show CDR1 as SGHNT and CDR2 as YYREEE (reference sequence). V was clipped by 2 bases and J by 1 base, with 15 bases between them. Time point: newly diagnosed GD, antithyroid drugs for less than 3 months. Preparation of the TCR library used RNA extracted from PBMCs. These records were also assigned to another study, of T cells in Graves' hyperthyroidism and ophthalmopathy. This second report adds: The TCR CDR3 was amplified in a first-round RT-PCR using the HTBI primer set.

J is TRBJ1-2 and V is TRBV5-4; a weak D match, TRBD1 (5 bases). The TCR originated in a woman between 18 and 30 years old with Graves disease. Sequenced material: peripheral blood mononuclear cells (PBMCs), taken at new diagnosis, from a patient treated with antithyroid drugs. The chain's CDR3 is CASSFVGGTNNYGYTF. Here the CDR3 DNA reads TGTGCCAGCAGCTTCGTGGGAGGGACCAATAACTATGGCTACACCTTC.